The clone carrying this TCR beta chain was seen once. Everyone who donated was a healthy bone marrow donor. Germline CDR1 reads SNHLY; CDR2 reads FYNNEI. CDR3 length equals 16 residues. V lost 2 bases, J lost 8 bases, and 10 bases stayed unmatched. PCR used 60 Vbeta primers and 13 Jbeta primers. In the source study's methods: Tens of millions of unique TCR beta chains, about 11 million of them shared, were counted by a later analysis. TCRdb keeps only in-frame clones here, not all; method: immunoSEQ multiplex PCR. The V and J calls and the clone size are those of that table, but D and trimming were determined from the DNA. Of fewer than 200,000 clones listed, about 63% were seen once; the top ten hold around 3%. This record belongs to a study of cytomegalovirus exposure and HLA in healthy donors.

Sequencing was performed on PBMCs. The rearrangement uses TRBV2 and TRBJ2-3; the match to TRBD2 covers 10 bases. This sequence was found in a woman aged 40 to 49 in good health and CMV-seropositive. CDR3 residues: CASSETLTSGAATQYF. CDR3 coding DNA: TGTGCCAGCAGTGAAACCCTAACTAGCGGGGCGGCTACGCAGTATTTT.